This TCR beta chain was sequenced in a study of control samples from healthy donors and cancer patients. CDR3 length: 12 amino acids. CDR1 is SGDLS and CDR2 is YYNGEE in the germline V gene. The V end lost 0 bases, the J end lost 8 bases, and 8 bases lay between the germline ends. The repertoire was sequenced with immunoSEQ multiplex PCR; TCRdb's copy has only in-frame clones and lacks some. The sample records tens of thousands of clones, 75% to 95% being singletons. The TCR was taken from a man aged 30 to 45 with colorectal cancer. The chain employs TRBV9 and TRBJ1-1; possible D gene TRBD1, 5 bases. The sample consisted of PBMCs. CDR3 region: CASSVDGGEAFF. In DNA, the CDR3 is TGTGCCAGCAGCGTAGATGGGGGGGAAGCTTTCTTT.